These T cell receptor beta chains were read from a single sample in a study of blood T cells in healthy people across ages. A single record per CDR3 protein comes from TCRdb applying MiXCR to the 5' RACE reads. The top ten hold about 0.69% of the sample, which has more than 1,000,000 distinct CDR3 sequences, 20% to 25% seen once. A further study also used this sample, focusing on T cells of mothers and their children.

Sample: blood. The receptors derive from a girl aged 2-10 years in good health. CDR3s include the opening cysteine and the closing phenylalanine or tryptophan. The D gene is left open where the match is weak.

j_call d_call v_call cdr3_aa
TRBJ2-2 - TRBV12-3/TRBV12-4 CASTRQVTGELFF
TRBJ1-5 - TRBV18 CASSPVGNQPQHF
TRBJ1-1 - TRBV5-1 CASSHPQKNTEAFF
- TRBD1 TRBV12-3/TRBV12-4 CATAPATGTGDSNEQFF
TRBJ2-3 - TRBV29-1 CSVERLGLTDTQYF
TRBJ1-6 - TRBV9 CASSVEGSSPLHF
TRBJ1-4 TRBD1 TRBV4-2 CASSEDRGGNEKLFF
TRBJ2-7 - TRBV4-3 CASSQDRLSSYEQYF
TRBJ1-2 - TRBV28 CASNSDATNYGYTF
TRBJ2-5 TRBD2 TRBV7-2 CASSLLAAQETQYF
TRBJ2-6 TRBD1 TRBV4-3 CASSLDRGFGANVLTF
TRBJ2-5 - TRBV20-1 CSAPSVIQETQYF
TRBJ2-2 TRBD2 TRBV12-3/TRBV12-4 CASSSTSGRDTGELFF
TRBJ1-6 - TRBV28 CASRSWGMLSSYNSPLHF
- - TRBV9 CASSGTDEQFF
TRBJ2-7 - TRBV24-1 CATTIAAGDPYEQYF
TRBJ1-4 - TRBV28 CASSLLGRNEKLFF
- - TRBV6-1 CASSAGRYNQETQYF
- - TRBV9 CASSVATGGSSYEQYF
TRBJ1-1 TRBD1 TRBV4-1 CASSQERWEGASTEAFF
TRBJ1-1 - TRBV5-5 CASSLWVGTEAFF
TRBJ2-7 - TRBV6-2/TRBV6-3 CASTNRFYEQYF
TRBJ1-2 - TRBV5-4 CASTSRGWVYGYTF
TRBJ2-5 - TRBV29-1 CSVEDSGEEEETQYF
TRBJ2-7 TRBD1 TRBV27 CATAATGGVNYEQYF
TRBJ1-1 - TRBV12-3/TRBV12-4 CASSPEGPGMGEAFF
TRBJ2-1 TRBD1 TRBV4-3 CASSSGTGRYNEQFF
TRBJ2-5 - TRBV20-1 CSAKGETQYF
TRBJ2-5 - TRBV20-1 CSARLPRVSRETQYF
TRBJ2-1 - TRBV7-2 CASSSIQGGRAEQFF
TRBJ2-3 - TRBV14 CASSQFPDTQYF
TRBJ2-1 - TRBV21-1 CASSTLKARLRVGQFF
- - TRBV5-1 CASSLVPTGTDNEQFF
- TRBD2 TRBV12-3/TRBV12-4 CASSLIAGGETQYF
TRBJ1-1 - TRBV28 CASSPTSTVMNTEAFF
TRBJ2-1 - TRBV4-1 CASSHPSPGGSYNEQFF
TRBJ2-7 TRBD1 TRBV4-3 CASSSTGTGAYEQYF
TRBJ2-4 - TRBV6-5 CASSPEEGLDIQYF
TRBJ2-4 TRBD2 TRBV6-2/TRBV6-3 CASSPSLSREAGKNIQYF
TRBJ1-3 - TRBV6-1 CASIEGSRGGNTIYF
TRBJ1-1 - TRBV29-1 CSVQGQTEAFF
TRBJ2-5 TRBD2 TRBV28 CASSPIQAGGPEQYF
TRBJ2-1 - TRBV20-1 CSARVATDNEQFF
TRBJ2-3 - TRBV2 CASSVTYSTDTQYF
TRBJ2-6 - TRBV2 CAEGSPSGANVLTF
TRBJ2-1 TRBD2 TRBV3-1 CASSLGRTSGNEQFF
TRBJ2-2 TRBD1 TRBV12-3/TRBV12-4 CASRKPGGHGELFF
TRBJ1-2 - TRBV20-1 CSASVPPHYGYTF
- - TRBV4-1 CASSRYGTTNEQFF
TRBJ2-2 - TRBV3-1 CASSLGTLGELFF
TRBJ2-7 - TRBV29-1 CSVEPGDGSYEQYF
TRBJ2-3 - TRBV11-2 CASGRGHVSTDTQYF
TRBJ2-1 - TRBV25-1 CASTAVRGGDEQFF